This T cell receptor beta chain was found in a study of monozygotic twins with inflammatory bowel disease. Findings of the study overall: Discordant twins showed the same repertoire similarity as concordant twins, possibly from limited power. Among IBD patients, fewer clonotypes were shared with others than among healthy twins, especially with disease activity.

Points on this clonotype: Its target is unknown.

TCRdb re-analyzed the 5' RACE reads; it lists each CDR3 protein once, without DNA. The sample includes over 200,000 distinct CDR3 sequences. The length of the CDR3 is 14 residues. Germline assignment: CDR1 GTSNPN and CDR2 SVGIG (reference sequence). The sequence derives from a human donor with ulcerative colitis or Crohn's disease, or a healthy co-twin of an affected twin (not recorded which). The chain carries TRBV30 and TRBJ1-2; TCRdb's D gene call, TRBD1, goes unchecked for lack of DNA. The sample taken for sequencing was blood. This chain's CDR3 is CAWSVRTGPVGYTF.